The T cell receptor (beta chain) described here comes from a study of blood T cell repertoires in COVID-19. The overall study: Collection of acute and convalescent COVID-19 samples took place in the United States, Italy and Spain. In each case, the material was cDNA or gDNA derived from T cells, B-cell-depleted T cells, or PBMCs.

In the original analysis: Reference gene primer amplification gave estimated nucleated cell counts. Assay: immunoSEQ multiplex PCR; the TCRdb copy retains only in-frame clones and omits some. D and trimming come from the DNA, and the V and J calls and clone size come from that table. The sample lists over 200,000 clones, approximately 86% occurring once. The germline gives CDR1 SGHDT, CDR2 YYEEEE. The CDR3 totals 18 residues. Trimming removed 0 bases from V and 6 bases from J, with 23 bases in between. The genes are TRBV5-6 and TRBJ2-3, with D possibly TRBD1 on 6 matching bases. The sequence was collected from a man aged 18 to 30 with active or convalescent COVID-19. The source material was peripheral blood. CDR3 DNA sequence: TGTGCCAGCAGCTTGGGACGCAAACCCCGGGACGACAGGGATACGCAGTATTTT. Encoded protein: CASSLGRKPRDDRDTQYF.